This is a list of T cell receptor beta chains from one sample in a study of T cells in tuberculosis. TCRdb keeps only in-frame clones here, not all; method: immunoSEQ multiplex PCR. Of tens of thousands of clones in the sample, roughly 93% are singletons; the top ten hold about 12%. The sample taken for sequencing was PBMCs. The receptors shown here come from a donor between 10 and 35 years old with latent tuberculosis or without tuberculosis infection. Some clones in this sample may be carry-over from other donors' samples. Both conserved end residues are part of each CDR3. The order of the fields is CDR3 DNA, CDR3 protein, V gene, J gene, D gene. The D gene is left open where the match is weak.

cdr3_nt: TGTGCCAGCAGCTTCTCCTGGACGGGGGCCTACGAGCAGTACTTC; cdr3_aa: CASSFSWTGAYEQYF; v_call: TRBV11-2; j_call: TRBJ2-7; d_call: NA
cdr3_nt: TGCAGCGTTAGACAGGGGGCCGGGGAGCTGTTTTTT; cdr3_aa: CSVRQGAGELFF; v_call: TRBV29-1; j_call: TRBJ2-2; d_call: TRBD1
cdr3_nt: TGTGCCAGTAGCTACCCCGGAGGTCGCGAGACCCAGTACTTC; cdr3_aa: CASSYPGGRETQYF; v_call: TRBV5-4; j_call: TRBJ2-5; d_call: NA
cdr3_nt: TGCGCCAGCAGCCCCGAGGATGGACAGGGACAACATGGAACTAATGAAAAACTGTTTTTT; cdr3_aa: CASSPEDGQGQHGTNEKLFF; v_call: TRBV4-3; j_call: TRBJ1-4; d_call: TRBD1
cdr3_nt: TGTGCCAGCAGCTTGTGGTCAGGGGCCGCGAGCTCTGGAAACACCATATATTTT; cdr3_aa: CASSLWSGAASSGNTIYF; v_call: TRBV5-8; j_call: TRBJ1-3; d_call: NA
cdr3_nt: TGCGCCAGCAGCGGGGACAGGGACACCGAGCAGTACTTC; cdr3_aa: CASSGDRDTEQYF; v_call: TRBV5-1; j_call: TRBJ2-7; d_call: TRBD1
cdr3_nt: TGCGCCAGCAGCAACATGAACACTGAAGCTTTCTTT; cdr3_aa: CASSNMNTEAFF; v_call: TRBV5-1; j_call: TRBJ1-1; d_call: NA
cdr3_nt: TGCGCCAGCAGCGCAACAGGGGGGGAATACAATGAGCAGTTCTTC; cdr3_aa: CASSATGGEYNEQFF; v_call: TRBV5-1; j_call: TRBJ2-1; d_call: NA
cdr3_nt: TGTGCCAGCAGCGTAGACCCGGGCAGGGGAAGGGGTGGCTACACCTTC; cdr3_aa: CASSVDPGRGRGGYTF; v_call: TRBV9; j_call: TRBJ1-2; d_call: NA
cdr3_nt: TGTGCCAGCAGTTTGGGGGGACAGGGGCAATTTCTCTTT; cdr3_aa: CASSLGGQGQFLF; v_call: TRBV27; j_call: TRBJ1-1; d_call: TRBD1
cdr3_nt: TGTGCCAGCATCCTACTATTGTACCGGGACACCGGCACAGATACGCAGTATTTT; cdr3_aa: CASILLLYRDTGTDTQYF; v_call: TRBV7-9; j_call: TRBJ2-3; d_call: NA
cdr3_nt: TGTGCCAGCAGTGAAGGATTAGGGGACACTGAAGCTTTCTTT; cdr3_aa: CASSEGLGDTEAFF; v_call: TRBV6-4; j_call: TRBJ1-1; d_call: NA
cdr3_nt: TGTGCCAGCAGCGTAGATGGGGCAACCTCCTACGAGCAGTACTTC; cdr3_aa: CASSVDGATSYEQYF; v_call: TRBV9; j_call: TRBJ2-7; d_call: NA
cdr3_nt: TGTGCCAGCGGATTTGACAGGGGATTCTACAATGAGCAGTTCTTC; cdr3_aa: CASGFDRGFYNEQFF; v_call: TRBV7-9; j_call: TRBJ2-1; d_call: TRBD1
cdr3_nt: TGTGCCAGCAGTTACGGGGCTGGGCGGGGGCAATACTTC; cdr3_aa: CASSYGAGRGQYF; v_call: TRBV6-5; j_call: TRBJ2-7; d_call: NA
cdr3_nt: TGTGCCAGTAGTCACTGGAGGGCTGGGGCCAACGTCCTGACTTTC; cdr3_aa: CASSHWRAGANVLTF; v_call: TRBV19; j_call: TRBJ2-6; d_call: NA
cdr3_nt: TGCGCCAGCAGCCAAGGGACAGCGGGGCCCTACAATGAGCAGTTCTTC; cdr3_aa: CASSQGTAGPYNEQFF; v_call: TRBV4-3; j_call: TRBJ2-1; d_call: NA
cdr3_nt: TGTGCCAGCAGTGACCCCGGGAGACCTAACTATGGCTACACCTTC; cdr3_aa: CASSDPGRPNYGYTF; v_call: TRBV6-1; j_call: TRBJ1-2; d_call: NA
cdr3_nt: TGCGCCAGCAGCCAAGATTCGGGGGGAGAGGACGGGGAGCTGTTTTTT; cdr3_aa: CASSQDSGGEDGELFF; v_call: TRBV4-3; j_call: TRBJ2-2; d_call: TRBD2